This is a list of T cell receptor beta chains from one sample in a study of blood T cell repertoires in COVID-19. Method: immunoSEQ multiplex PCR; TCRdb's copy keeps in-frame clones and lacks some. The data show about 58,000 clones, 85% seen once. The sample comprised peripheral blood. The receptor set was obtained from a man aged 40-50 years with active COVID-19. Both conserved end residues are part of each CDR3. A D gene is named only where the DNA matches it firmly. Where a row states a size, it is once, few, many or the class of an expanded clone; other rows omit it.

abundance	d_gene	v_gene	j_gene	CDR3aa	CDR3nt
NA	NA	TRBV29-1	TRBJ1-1	CSVQRDSGTEAFF	TGCAGCGTCCAACGGGACTCTGGGACTGAAGCTTTCTTT
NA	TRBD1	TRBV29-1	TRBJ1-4	CSVFTGTGGSGEKLFF	TGCAGCGTCTTCACCGGGACAGGGGGCTCGGGTGAAAAACTGTTTTTT
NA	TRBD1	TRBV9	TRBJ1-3	CASSVGETGANTIYF	TGTGCCAGCAGCGTAGGAGAGACAGGGGCAAACACCATATATTTT
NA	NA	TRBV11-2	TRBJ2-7	CASSFLSYEQYF	TGTGCCAGCAGCTTCCTGTCCTACGAGCAGTACTTC
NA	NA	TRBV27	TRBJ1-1	CASSSAYNRVAFF	TGTGCCAGCAGTTCGGCCTACAACAGGGTAGCTTTCTTT
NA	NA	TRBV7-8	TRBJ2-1	CASSHRGAKGYEQFF	TGTGCCAGCAGCCACCGGGGGGCTAAGGGCTATGAGCAGTTCTTC
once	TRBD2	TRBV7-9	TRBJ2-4	CASSSTSGSAKNIQYF	TGTGCCAGCAGCTCTACTAGCGGGAGTGCCAAAAACATTCAGTACTTC
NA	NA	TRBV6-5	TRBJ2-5	CASSYSARQVPETQYF	TGTGCCAGCAGTTACTCAGCGCGACAGGTACCAGAGACCCAGTACTTC
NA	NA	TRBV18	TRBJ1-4	CASSPPEQRQEKLFF	TGTGCCAGCTCACCACCAGAACAGCGGCAGGAAAAACTGTTTTTT
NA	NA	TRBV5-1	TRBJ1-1	CASSLDGSDTEAFF	TGCGCCAGCAGCTTGGACGGGTCCGACACTGAAGCTTTCTTT
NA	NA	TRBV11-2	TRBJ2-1	CASSSGTLFYNEQFF	TGTGCCAGCAGCTCCGGGACACTTTTTTACAATGAGCAGTTCTTC
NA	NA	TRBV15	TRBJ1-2	CATSRYSAQAPYGYTF	TGTGCCACCAGCAGATACTCCGCCCAGGCCCCTTATGGCTACACCTTC
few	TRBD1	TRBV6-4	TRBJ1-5	CASSEQGAQQPQHF	TGTGCCAGCAGTGAACAGGGGGCTCAGCAGCCCCAGCATTTT
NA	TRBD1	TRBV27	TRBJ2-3	CASSPGTGTSTDTQYF	TGTGCCAGCAGTCCCGGGACAGGCACTAGCACAGATACGCAGTATTTT
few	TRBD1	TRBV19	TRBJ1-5	CASSDRGYQPQHF	TGTGCCAGCAGTGACAGGGGATATCAGCCCCAGCATTTT
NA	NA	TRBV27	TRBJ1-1	CASSLNPGNTEAFF	TGTGCCAGCAGTTTAAACCCCGGGAACACTGAAGCTTTCTTT
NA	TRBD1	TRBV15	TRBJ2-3	CATSRDLWLAGGENTQYF	TGTGCCACCAGCAGAGATCTGTGGCTAGCAGGGGGAGAGAATACGCAGTATTTT
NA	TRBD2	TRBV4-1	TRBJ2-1	CASSQAPGLAGFEQFF	TGCGCCAGCAGCCAGGCTCCGGGACTAGCGGGATTTGAGCAGTTCTTC
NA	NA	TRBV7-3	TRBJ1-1	CASSFEANTEAFF	TGTGCCAGCAGCTTCGAAGCGAACACTGAAGCTTTCTTT
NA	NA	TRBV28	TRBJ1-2	CASSSYVRGYTF	TGTGCCAGCAGTTCCTACGTGAGGGGCTACACCTTC
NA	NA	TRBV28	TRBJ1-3	CASSLKQAFSGNTIYF	TGTGCCAGCAGTTTAAAACAGGCATTCTCTGGAAACACCATATATTTT
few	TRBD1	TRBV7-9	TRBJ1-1	CASSLDGTGGAFF	TGTGCCAGCAGCTTAGACGGGACAGGGGGTGCTTTCTTT
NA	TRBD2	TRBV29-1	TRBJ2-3	CSVDTSGSTDTQYF	TGCAGCGTTGATACTAGCGGGAGCACAGATACGCAGTATTTT
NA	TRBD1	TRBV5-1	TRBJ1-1	CASSFSPGQTNTEAFF	TGCGCCAGCAGCTTCTCCCCGGGACAGACGAACACTGAAGCTTTCTTT
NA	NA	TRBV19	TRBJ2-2	CASSIVSPGELFF	TGTGCCAGTAGTATCGTCTCCCCCGGGGAGCTGTTTTTT
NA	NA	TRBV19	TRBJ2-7	CASSIRDEQYF	TGTGCCAGTAGTATACGGGACGAGCAGTACTTC
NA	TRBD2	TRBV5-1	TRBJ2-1	CASSALTSGNNEQFF	TGCGCCTCGTCCGCGCTAACTAGCGGAAACAATGAGCAGTTCTTC
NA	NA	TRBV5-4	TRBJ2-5	CASSLGQRETQYF	TGTGCCAGCAGCCTTGGACAGAGAGAGACCCAGTACTTC
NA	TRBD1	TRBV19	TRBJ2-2	CASRTQGFNTGELFF	TGTGCCAGTAGGACACAGGGGTTTAACACCGGGGAGCTGTTTTTT
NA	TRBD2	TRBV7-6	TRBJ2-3	CASSLTGSGRAADTQYF	TGTGCCAGCAGTCTTACGGGTAGCGGGAGGGCCGCAGATACGCAGTATTTT
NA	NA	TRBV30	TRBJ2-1	CAWRIGSSYNEQFF	TGTGCCTGGAGAATAGGGAGCTCCTACAATGAGCAGTTCTTC
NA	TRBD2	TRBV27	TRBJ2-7	CASKISVVGRANAYF	TGTGCCAGCAAAATCTCAGTGGTGGGGAGGGCGAATGCGTACTTC
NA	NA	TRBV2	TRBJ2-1	CASSEGGGSYNEQFF	TGTGCCAGCAGTGAGGGGGGAGGCTCCTACAATGAGCAGTTCTTC
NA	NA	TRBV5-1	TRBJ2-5	CASSSSYSSETQYF	TGCGCCAGCAGCTCCTCTTACTCCTCAGAGACCCAGTACTTC
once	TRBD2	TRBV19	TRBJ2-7	CASTSGTKDYEQYF	TGTGCCAGTACCTCCGGGACTAAGGACTACGAGCAGTACTTC
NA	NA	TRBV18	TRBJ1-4	CASSPEPQVPNEKLFF	TGTGCCAGCTCTCCGGAACCACAGGTTCCGAATGAAAAACTGTTTTTT
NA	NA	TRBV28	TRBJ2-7	CASRLYRDIRSYEQYF	TGTGCCAGCAGACTCTACCGGGACATCCGATCCTACGAGCAGTACTTC